One sample yielded the 3 T cell receptor beta chains listed below, sequenced in a study of T and B cells in COVID-19 patients. Each TRB amplification used roughly 230-550 ng of genomic DNA from blood. Multiplex PCR with BIOMED2 TRB-A/B primer pools amplified TRB rearrangements. TCRdb ran MiXCR on the multiplex PCR reads and lists one entry per CDR3 protein. The sample has approximately 14,000 distinct CDR3 sequences, less than 35% seen once. The sample comprised blood. The receptors stem from a human donor who had recovered from COVID-19.

The chain is built from TRBV12-3 or TRBV12-4 and TRBJ2-1; no reliable D call. This CDR3 region has 14 residues. Trimming took 6 bases from V and 0 from J, leaving 9 bases between them. CDR3 protein: CASSSSSSYNEQFF. CDR3 sequence (DNA): TGTGCCAGCAGCTCCTCGAGCTCCTACAATGAGCAGTTCTTC.

In this sample, this clonotype turned up a few times. The CDR3 loop reads CASSHGQMRGTEAFF. In DNA form, the CDR3 reads TGTGCCAGCAGTCACGGGCAGATGAGGGGGACTGAAGCTTTCTTT. V gene TRBV6-6 combines with J gene TRBJ1-1; D is possibly TRBD1 (6 bases). V gave up 5 bases and J gave up 5 bases, with 18 bases separating them. CDR3 length equals 15 residues. CDR1 MNHNY and CDR2 SVGAGI come from the germline V gene (reference sequence).

In this sample, this clonotype turned up many times. The chain joins TRBV29-1 to TRBJ1-2, with 7 nucleotides matching TRBD1. Trimming cost V 4 bases and J 3 bases; bases outside gene matches: 11. Germline assignment: CDR1 SQVTM and CDR2 ANQGSEA. The CDR3 is 15 residues long. The CDR3 sequence: CSVGQLQGKDYGYTF. CDR3 DNA sequence: TGCAGCGTTGGGCAGCTACAGGGGAAGGACTATGGCTACACCTTC.